Listed here are 18 T cell receptor beta chains from one sample, sequenced in a study of early T cells in non-severe SARS-CoV-2 infection. TCRdb reprocessed the 5' RACE reads via MiXCR and lists one record per CDR3 protein. There are nearly 110,000 distinct CDR3 sequences in the sample; approximately 12% occur only once, and under 9% lies in the top ten. The sequenced material came from whole blood. The receptors originated from an adult who was a healthcare worker with PCR-confirmed SARS-CoV-2 infection or an uninfected control (not recorded which).

This chain links TRBV12-3 or TRBV12-4 with TRBJ2-7; unclear D gene. Trimming stripped 7 bases from V and 6 bases from J, with 16 bases between. CDR3 length: 13 residues. The CDR3 nucleotides are TGTGCCAGCAACCGGAACCAAACTGGCGAGCAGTACTTC. Residues: CASNRNQTGEQYF.

This clonotype has only a few counts. V usage is TRBV9 and J usage is TRBJ2-2, with a possible D match to TRBD2 (5 bases). The CDR3 covers 18 residues. Germline V CDR1 and CDR2: SGDLS, YYNGEE. The ends were cut back, 0 bases at V and 1 base at J, with 16 bases in the middle. In DNA form, the CDR3 reads TGTGCCAGCAGCGTAGTGGACTCCCGAATGTTGAACACCGGGGAGCTGTTTTTT. This translates into CASSVVDSRMLNTGELFF. Based on the CDR3 plus reference TRBV9 and TRBJ2-2, the full variable domain is DSGVTQTPKHLITATGQRVTLRCSPRSGDLSVYWYQQSLDQGLQFLIQYYNGEERAKGNILERFSAQQFPDLHSELNLSSLELGDSALYFCASSVVDSRMLNTGELFFGEGSRLTVL.

This clonotype occurred many times. The chain carries TRBV19 and TRBJ2-1, with 11 positions matching TRBD2. The V gene's germline CDR1 is LNHDA and CDR2 SQIVND (reference sequence). CDR3 size: 16 residues. The V and J ends lost 5 bases and 6 bases, in that order; junction bases with no gene match: 9. The CDR3 is CASSRLAGGLFNEQFF. The CDR3 coding sequence is TGTGCCAGTAGTCGGCTAGCGGGAGGCCTTTTCAATGAGCAGTTCTTC.

The chain is built from TRBV29-1 and TRBJ2-3; no firm D call. The CDR3 is 13 amino acids. V was shortened by 6 bases and J by 0 bases, with 10 bases between the two germline ends. Germline CDR1 and CDR2: SQVTM and ANQGSEA. CDR3 sequence: CSVQTPSTDTQYF. CDR3 DNA: TGCAGCGTCCAAACTCCCAGCACAGATACGCAGTATTTT.

V gene TRBV11-3 combines with J gene TRBJ2-5; no reliable D call. The CDR3 length is 12 residues. Germline CDR1 SGHNT, CDR2 YENEEA. The germline V and J ends were trimmed by 5 bases and 4 bases, with 8 bases remaining between them. CDR3 in DNA: TGTGCCAGCAGCAAAGACGGAGAGACCCAGTACTTC. Its protein is CASSKDGETQYF.

The chain joins TRBV7-3 to TRBJ2-1; 13 nucleotides line up with TRBD2. J was trimmed by 7 bases and V by 4 bases; bases with no gene match: 7. The length of the CDR3 is 16 residues. CDR1 and CDR2 from the germline V gene are SGHTA and FQGTGA. The CDR3 here is CASSSGLAGLYNEQFF. The DNA for the CDR3 is TGTGCCAGCAGCTCGGGACTAGCGGGGCTATATAATGAGCAGTTCTTC.

This clonotype has ten or more counts. This chain connects TRBV20-1 to TRBJ1-2; D is undetermined. Germline CDR1 is DFQATT and CDR2 is SNEGSKA (reference sequence). The CDR3 spans 9 residues. The CDR3 coding sequence is TGCAGGGCCCTATGGGGCTACACCTTC. It codes for CRALWGYTF.

This sequence joins TRBV20-1 and TRBJ2-1, with 7 bases lining up with TRBD2. Germline CDR1 reads DFQATT; CDR2 reads SNEGSKA (reference sequence). The V segment lost 3 bases and the J segment 5 bases; nucleotides outside the gene matches: 7. The CDR3 sequence is 14 residues long. The DNA of the CDR3 is TGCAGTGCTAGCTCAACTAGCGCCGACAATGAGCAGTTCTTC. Its translation: CSASSTSADNEQFF.

This clonotype was recorded at least ten times. The genes are TRBV28 and TRBJ1-2, with D hard to call. The CDR3 loop spans 12 amino acids. Germline assignment: CDR1 MDHEN and CDR2 SYDVKM. Trimming stripped 8 bases from V and 3 bases from J, with 10 bases between. Here the CDR3 reads CASCRGDYGYTF. As DNA, the CDR3 is TGTGCCAGCTGCCGCGGCGACTATGGCTACACCTTC.

This clonotype was counted between two and nine times. The chain recombines TRBV7-6 with TRBJ2-6, with D unclear. The CDR3 is 16 amino acids. Trimming cost V 4 bases and J 0 bases, with 10 bases left between them. CDR1 is SGHVS and CDR2 is FNYEAQ in the germline V gene. The CDR3 reads CASSSDWYSGANVLTF. The CDR3, as DNA: TGTGCCAGCAGCTCAGACTGGTACTCTGGGGCCAACGTCCTGACTTTC.

The rearrangement uses TRBV28 and TRBJ2-1; possibly TRBD1 for D (6 bases). This CDR3 contains 15 residues. Trimming pared 5 bases from V and 6 bases from J, leaving 17 bases between. Germline V gene sequence: CDR1 MDHEN, CDR2 SYDVKM. CDR3 loop: CASSERGTVGNEQFF. In DNA, the CDR3 is TGTGCCAGCAGTGAGAGGGGGACCGTCGGCAATGAGCAGTTCTTC.

The V and J genes are TRBV19 and TRBJ1-1, with D unresolved. This CDR3 is 18 amino acids long. V shed 3 bases and J shed 4 bases, with 24 bases lying between them. The germline V gene encodes CDR1 LNHDA and CDR2 SQIVND (reference sequence). The CDR3: CASSINPSWVGQSTEAFF. The CDR3 DNA is TGTGCCAGTAGTATCAATCCCAGTTGGGTAGGCCAAAGCACTGAAGCTTTCTTT.

This clonotype was counted a few times. This chain uses TRBV13 with TRBJ2-7; D possibly uses TRBD1 or TRBD2 (5 bases each). The CDR3 spans 15 residues. V dropped 6 bases and J dropped 0 bases, with 15 bases sitting between them. Looked up from germline, CDR1 is PRHDT and CDR2 is FYEKMQ (reference sequence). The CDR3 nucleotides read TGTGCCAGCAGACTATCGAGGGGAAGCTCCTACGAGCAGTACTTC. This codes for CASRLSRGSSYEQYF.

This clonotype occurred a few times. The chain uses TRBV2 and TRBJ1-5, with a possible D match to TRBD1 (6 bases). Trimming shortened V by 8 bases and J by 2 bases, and 16 bases separated the two germline ends. Germline CDR1 is SNHLY and CDR2 is FYNNEI. The CDR3 runs 15 residues. CDR3 amino acids: CASGGTGSGNQPQHF. CDR3 in DNA: TGTGCCAGCGGGGGAACAGGGTCGGGCAATCAGCCCCAGCATTTT.

This clonotype was seen a few times. The chain employs TRBV5-3 and TRBJ2-3; maybe TRBD2 (5 bases). TRBV5-3 is an ORF; its function is uncertain. The CDR3 runs to 14 residues. The ends were cut back, 3 bases at V and 5 bases at J, with 13 bases in the middle. The CDR3 DNA sequence: TGTGCCAGAAGCTCCTGCTGGACTGAAGATACGCAGTATTTT. Protein: CARSSCWTEDTQYF.

In its sample, this clonotype was seen a few times. This sequence joins TRBV11-2 and TRBJ2-3, with 7 positions matching TRBD1. The CDR3 loop spans 16 amino acids. J gave up 2 bases and V 5 bases, and 10 bases lay outside the gene matches. Germline lookup yields CDR1 SGHAT and CDR2 FQNNGV. CDR3 bases: TGTGCCAGCAGCCGGGGACAGCCTTTACTCACAGATACGCAGTATTTT. Encoded protein: CASSRGQPLLTDTQYF.

This clonotype was detected many times. The V call is TRBV20-1, the J call TRBJ2-5; TRBD2 matches 11 bases. This CDR3 spans 15 amino acids. V was clipped by 5 bases and J by 5 bases; unmatched bases: 10. Germline CDR1 is DFQATT and CDR2 is SNEGSKA (reference sequence). CDR3 protein: CSAPTSGSIDETQYF. CDR3 DNA: TGCAGTGCTCCCACTAGCGGGAGCATTGATGAGACCCAGTACTTC.

This clonotype showed up just a few times. V is TRBV19 and J is TRBJ2-1; 8 bases are a match to TRBD1. Germline-derived CDR1 and CDR2 are LNHDA and SQIVND (reference sequence). After removal of 5 bases from V and 0 bases from J, the junction contained 9 bases not matched to a gene. This CDR3 comprises 17 residues. The chain's CDR3 is CASSFRTGHSSYNEQFF. CDR3 in DNA: TGTGCCAGTAGTTTCCGGACAGGGCATAGCTCCTACAATGAGCAGTTCTTC.